This T cell receptor (beta chain) was profiled in a study of CD4 T cells in relation to SARS-CoV-2 and coronaviruses. About the research overall: TCR beta CDR3s were sequenced after approximately ten-day antigen culture of PBMCs. No peptide or an HIV-1 Nef peptide pool served as negative control.

Comment on this clone: The target antigen is unknown.

Before the COVID-19 pandemic, during about 2011-2019, CD4+ T cells were taken from unexposed donors. CD4+ T cells were isolated from the cells after 10 days of culture. Cells permitting, SARS-CoV-2 S/N and four cold-coronavirus spikes were tested on unexposed-donor CD4+ T cells. Study-level findings and limits: Crossreactive clones expanded significantly less to SARS-CoV-2 than monoreactive clones.

Here immunoSEQ multiplex PCR was the method, and the copy in TCRdb shows in-frame clones only, minus some. The sample has some 29,000 clones; over 60% are singletons. V lost 0 bases and J 6 bases, leaving 9 bases between the germline ends. The CDR3 is made up of 15 amino acids. Germline-derived CDR1 and CDR2 are LNHDA and SQIVND (reference sequence). The V call is TRBV19, the J call TRBJ1-6, with D possibly being TRBD1 (5 bases). What was sequenced was CD4+ T cells from PBMCs, cultured in vitro. This receptor was taken from a human donor in good health. Written as DNA, the CDR3 is TGTGCCAGTAGTATAGACGGACACCTTAATTCACCCCTCCACTTT. It specifies CASSIDGHLNSPLHF.